These 32 T cell receptor beta chains originate from one sample sequenced in a study of identical twins (dated by TCRdb to about 2016). Library method: 5' RACE. The sequencer listed for this sample is Illumina HiSeq 2000. In TCRdb, the public reads were trimmed at Q25 with fastp and aligned with MiXCR, with productive beta chains retained. Here each entry gathers all rows of one CDR3 protein and keeps the most common genes and DNA. Here the sample has some 330,000 distinct CDR3 sequences; about 9% occur a single time. Over 7% of the sample goes to the ten largest clones. The sequenced sample consisted of naive T cells sorted from blood. What this sample's cell subset or site label stands for: cells isolated with a human naive T-cell isolation kit. These receptor sequences come from a woman aged 45-65 years in good health.

In this sample, this clonotype turned up many times. This chain joins TRBV4-1 and TRBJ2-5; D is unresolved. The germline V and J ends were trimmed by 2 bases and 5 bases, with 9 bases remaining between them. The germline gives CDR1 MGHRA, CDR2 YSYEKL. This CDR3 comprises 13 residues. The chain's CDR3 is CASSQSNRETQYF. CDR3 sequence (DNA): TGCGCCAGCAGCCAAAGTAATCGGGAGACCCAGTACTTC.

This clonotype was observed many times. The rearrangement uses TRBV5-1 and TRBJ2-7, with 8 bases that match TRBD2. Per the germline V gene, CDR1 is SGHRS and CDR2 is YFSETQ. The CDR3 totals 14 residues. J lost 4 bases, V lost 4 bases, and 7 bases had no gene match. This CDR3 is CASSVGRAAYEQYF. CDR3 sequence (DNA): TGCGCCAGCAGCGTCGGGAGGGCGGCATACGAGCAGTACTTC.

This clonotype was recorded many times. This chain connects TRBV7-8 to TRBJ2-7, with no clear D. The CDR3 consists of 14 residues. V was pared by 5 bases and J by 0 bases, with 11 bases between. Germline lookup yields CDR1 SGHVS and CDR2 FQNEAQ. The CDR3 DNA sequence: TGTGCCAGCAGCCGGTTGCGAAGCTCCTACGAGCAGTACGTC. Translated: CASSRLRSSYEQYV.

This clonotype was counted ten times or more. This rearrangement joins TRBV19 to TRBJ2-3; D gene unclear. The CDR3 runs to 17 residues. V was trimmed by 5 bases and J by 4 bases, leaving 22 bases between them. From germline, CDR1 is LNHDA and CDR2 SQIVND (reference sequence). This CDR3 is CASSPQSRGRFPDTQYF. CDR3 nucleotide sequence: TGTGCCAGTAGTCCCCAATCGCGAGGCAGGTTTCCAGATACGCAGTATTTT.

V is TRBV2 and J is TRBJ1-1; perhaps TRBD1 as D (6 bases). Germline V CDR1 and CDR2: SNHLY, FYNNEI. Trimming took 0 bases from V and 11 from J, leaving 16 bases between them. This CDR3 has 14 amino acids. The CDR3 DNA follows: TGTGCCAGCAGTGAAGCGAGAGGGGGGCCGGGTGCTTTCTTT. It specifies CASSEARGGPGAFF. The whole variable domain, remainder taken from reference TRBV2 and TRBJ1-1, is EPEVTQTPSHQVTQMGQEVILRCVPISNHLYFYWYRQILGQKVEFLVSFYNNEISEKSEIFDDQFSVERPDGSNFTLKIRSTKLEDSAMYFCASSEARGGPGAFFGQGTRLTVV.

This clonotype was seen ten or more times. For the CDR3, the DNA is TGTGCCAGCAGTTACGGGGGAGAAGCTTTCTTT. As protein: CASSYGGEAFF. J is TRBJ1-1 and V is TRBV6-5; possible D gene TRBD1, 5 bases. This CDR3 contains 11 residues. CDR1 and CDR2 (germline): MNHEY, SVGAGI. V was cut by 2 bases and J by 8 bases, with 6 bases left in between.

V is TRBV5-6 and J is TRBJ2-7; TRBD1 is a possible D gene (6 bases). Trimming removed 4 bases from V and 3 bases from J, with 14 bases in between. The CDR3 is 14 amino acids. Per the germline V gene, CDR1 is SGHDT and CDR2 is YYEEEE. The CDR3 loop is CASSLASRGYEQYF. The CDR3 region has the DNA TGTGCCAGCAGCCTGGCATCCAGGGGCTACGAGCAGTACTTC.

This clonotype was found a few times. The chain uses TRBV7-9 and TRBJ2-1, with no clear D. Germline CDR1 and CDR2: SEHNR and FQNEAQ (reference sequence). This CDR3 comprises 11 residues. The V and J ends lost 1 base and 9 bases respectively, with 4 bases between them. CDR3 in amino acids: CASSLDFEQFF. CDR3 nucleotides: TGTGCCAGCAGCTTAGACTTTGAGCAGTTCTTC.

J is TRBJ1-2 and V is TRBV7-2; 10 nucleotides align to TRBD1. The germline CDR1 and CDR2 sequences are SGHTA and FQGNSA. CDR3 length: 15 amino acids. The V gene end was trimmed by 0 bases and the J gene end by 3 bases; junction bases not matched to a gene: 1. CDR3 region: CASSLAGTGDYGYTF. CDR3 DNA: TGTGCCAGCAGCTTAGCTGGGACAGGGGACTATGGCTACACCTTC.

CDR3 sequence: CATFSPGQGAWV. CDR3 DNA sequence: TGTGCCACGTTCTCCCCGGGACAGGGGGCATGGGTC. V gene TRBV6-5 combines with J gene TRBJ2-7; TRBD1 aligns across 12 bases. There are 12 residues in the CDR3. Germline-derived CDR1 and CDR2 are MNHEY and SVGAGI.

The chain couples TRBV20-1 to TRBJ2-1; 7 nucleotides align to TRBD2. There are 14 residues in the CDR3. The trim removed 2 bases at V and 0 bases at J, leaving 1 base unmatched. From germline, CDR1 is DFQATT and CDR2 SNEGSKA (reference sequence). CDR3 region: CSARPSGSYNEQFF. The CDR3 nucleotides read TGCAGTGCTAGACCTAGCGGCTCCTACAATGAGCAGTTCTTC.

In this sample, this clonotype turned up a few times. The chain recombines TRBV7-9 with TRBJ2-5; 7 bases are a match to TRBD1. The CDR3 covers 15 residues. Germline values: CDR1 SEHNR, CDR2 FQNEAQ (reference sequence). After removal of 1 base from V and 4 bases from J, the junction contained 6 bases not matched to a gene. The CDR3 loop is CASSLGQGLGETQYF. The CDR3 DNA reads TGTGCCAGCAGCTTAGGACAGGGCCTCGGAGAGACCCAGTACTTC.

This clonotype came up many times. The V and J genes are TRBV9 and TRBJ2-5, with 10 positions matching TRBD1. Unmatched junction bases numbered 16, after V lost 0 bases and J lost 5 bases. The germline gives CDR1 SGDLS, CDR2 YYNGEE. The CDR3 is 19 amino acids. The CDR3 sequence: CASSVDPFSGQGVLETQYF. CDR3 DNA sequence: TGTGCCAGCAGCGTAGACCCCTTTTCCGGACAGGGGGTTTTGGAGACCCAGTACTTC.

The gene calls are TRBV20-1 and TRBJ2-7; TRBD2 matches 13 bases. CDR1 and CDR2 (germline): DFQATT, SNEGSKA (reference sequence). Trimming cost V 4 bases and J 3 bases; bases outside gene matches: 3. There are 14 residues in the CDR3. DNA of the CDR3: TGCAGTGCTATGGGACTAGCGGGATACTACGAGCAGTACTTC. As protein: CSAMGLAGYYEQYF.

This clonotype was picked up a small number of times. V and J are TRBV4-1 and TRBJ1-1; 7 bases map to TRBD1. This CDR3 has 15 amino acids. The germline gives CDR1 MGHRA, CDR2 YSYEKL. The V gene end was trimmed by 5 bases and the J gene end by 8 bases; junction bases not matched to a gene: 14. The CDR3 DNA is TGCGCCAGCAGCACGGAAAGGGGGCCGTGGGAAGAAGCTTTCTTT. Translation gives CASSTERGPWEEAFF.

This clonotype has at least ten counts. The gene calls are TRBV5-6 and TRBJ2-3; D is uncertain. CDR3 size: 14 residues. CDR1 is SGHDT, CDR2 YYEEEE, per germline. Trimming removed 2 bases at V and 5 bases at J, with 12 bases between. The CDR3 reads CASSLQSTRDTQYF. CDR3 sequence (DNA): TGTGCCAGCAGCTTACAGTCGACCAGAGATACGCAGTATTTT.

This clonotype was detected ten times or more. The chain uses TRBV28 and TRBJ2-7, with 8 bases identical to TRBD2. Trimming cost V 6 bases and J 4 bases; bases outside gene matches: 8. Germline V gene sequence: CDR1 MDHEN, CDR2 SYDVKM. The CDR3 sequence is 14 residues long. Here the CDR3 reads CASSQSGSAYEQYF. In nucleotides, the CDR3 is TGTGCCAGCAGCCAGAGCGGGAGCGCATACGAGCAGTACTTC.

This clonotype was observed a single time. V gene TRBV3-1 combines with J gene TRBJ2-3; no clear D gene. In germline, CDR1 is LGHDT, CDR2 YNNKEL (reference sequence). The CDR3 is made up of 14 amino acids. Trimming removed 5 bases from V and 2 bases from J, with 11 bases in between. In DNA form, the CDR3 reads TGTGCCAGCAGCATAGCCCCCATCACAGATACGCAGTATTTT. Translated: CASSIAPITDTQYF.

The rearrangement uses TRBV24-1 and TRBJ2-3, with D uncertain. V lost 4 bases and J lost 6, with 16 bases in between. The V gene's germline CDR1 is KGHDR and CDR2 SFDVKD. This CDR3 region has 15 residues. This chain's CDR3 is CATSEPTRAGDTQYF. The CDR3 region has the DNA TGTGCCACCAGTGAGCCAACAAGAGCCGGGGATACGCAGTATTTT.

This clonotype was counted at least ten times. The V and J genes are TRBV11-2 and TRBJ1-3; 8 bases are shared with TRBD1. Germline values: CDR1 SGHAT, CDR2 FQNNGV. The CDR3 spans 16 residues. The ends lost 0 bases at V and 4 bases at J; junction bases unmatched: 5. The CDR3 coding sequence is TGTGCCAGCAGCTTAGATCCCGGGACAGGAGGAAACACCATATATTTT. This gives the protein CASSLDPGTGGNTIYF.

V gene TRBV27 combines with J gene TRBJ2-1; D gene uncertain. Looked up from germline, CDR1 is MNHEY and CDR2 is SMNVEV (reference sequence). V lost 7 bases and J lost 2, with 9 bases in between. The CDR3 contains 13 residues. The CDR3 coding sequence is TGTGCCAGCACGAGTGGTGCCTACAATGAGCAGTTCTTC. Amino acids: CASTSGAYNEQFF.

This clonotype occurred many times. V usage is TRBV27 and J usage is TRBJ2-1; 9 bases are shared with TRBD1. The CDR3 sequence is 15 residues long. In germline, CDR1 is MNHEY, CDR2 SMNVEV (reference sequence). The V gene end was trimmed by 6 bases and the J gene end by 5 bases; junction bases not matched to a gene: 8. CDR3 in DNA: TGTGCCAGCAGGCCGGGGACAGGGTTCAACAATGAGCAGTTCTTC. Its protein product is CASRPGTGFNNEQFF.

The chain recombines TRBV20-1 with TRBJ2-1; D remains ambiguous. Trimming removed 4 bases at V and 4 bases at J, with 14 bases between. Germline-derived CDR1 and CDR2 are DFQATT and SNEGSKA (reference sequence). There are 14 residues in the CDR3. DNA for the CDR3: TGCAGTGCTATTTCCGTAAGTGAGTACAATGAGCAGTTCTTC. Its translation: CSAISVSEYNEQFF.

This rearrangement joins TRBV5-1 to TRBJ2-7; no definite D call. In germline, CDR1 is SGHRS, CDR2 YFSETQ. The CDR3 totals 14 residues. Trimming stripped 5 bases from V and 6 bases from J, with 18 bases between. The CDR3 loop is CASSNGRGDSEQYV. In nucleotides, the CDR3 is TGCGCCAGCAGTAACGGCCGAGGAGACTCCGAGCAGTACGTC.

The genes are TRBV7-2 and TRBJ1-2; 8 bases agree with TRBD1. Per the germline V gene, CDR1 is SGHTA and CDR2 is FQGNSA. Trimming cost V 1 base and J 7 bases; bases outside gene matches: 5. There are 14 residues in the CDR3. CDR3 residues: CASSLGGQVSGYTF. The CDR3 DNA reads TGTGCCAGCAGCTTAGGGGGACAGGTTTCTGGCTACACCTTC.

This clonotype was detected ten times or more. The rearrangement joins TRBV20-1 to TRBJ2-5; either TRBD1 or TRBD2 may fit D (5 bases each). The CDR3 has 11 amino acids. CDR1 and CDR2 (germline): DFQATT, SNEGSKA (reference sequence). DNA for the CDR3: TGCGGGGCACTCGGGGAAGAGACCCAGTACTTC. Its protein is CGALGEETQYF.

There are many counts of this clonotype. This chain links TRBV20-1 with TRBJ2-7; tentatively, D is TRBD1 (6 bases). Germline loops: CDR1 DFQATT, CDR2 SNEGSKA (reference sequence). The length of the CDR3 is 10 residues. The CDR3 DNA follows: TGCCCCAGAGGGGGTTACGAGCAGTACGTC. As protein: CPRGGYEQYV.

This clonotype has a handful of counts. This chain links TRBV12-3 or TRBV12-4 with TRBJ1-5; 8 bases are a match to TRBD1. CDR3 length: 16 residues. V shed 6 bases and J 2 bases; nucleotides not matched to a gene: 9. CDR3 bases: TGTGCCAGCAGCCCTGGACAGGGCCGGGGCAATCAGCCCCAGCATTTT. Amino acids: CASSPGQGRGNQPQHF.

The V and J genes are TRBV6-6 and TRBJ1-4; D ambiguous. The CDR3 has 12 residues. The V end lost 8 bases, the J end lost 2 bases, and 6 bases lay between the germline ends. Germline V CDR1 and CDR2: MNHNY, SVGAGI (reference sequence). The CDR3 nucleotides read TGTGCCAGCGGCCCGACTAATGAAAAACTGTTTTTT. Amino acid sequence: CASGPTNEKLFF.

This clonotype appeared a few times. The genes are TRBV6-5 and TRBJ1-1; possibly TRBD1 for D (5 bases). CDR1 MNHEY and CDR2 SVGAGI come from the germline V gene. There are 12 residues in the CDR3. Trimming shortened V by 2 bases and J by 7 bases, and 8 bases separated the two germline ends. The CDR3 DNA reads as TGTGCCAGCAGTTACGGGGGTGTTGAAGCTTTCTTT. It translates to CASSYGGVEAFF.

This clonotype was seen a handful of times. For the CDR3, the DNA is TGCGCCAGCAGCCAAGAAAAGGGGAGCCCAGATACGCAGTATTTT. Translation: CASSQEKGSPDTQYF. The chain recombines TRBV4-1 with TRBJ2-3; D possibly matches TRBD1 or TRBD2 (5 bases each). The CDR3 length is 15 residues. V was cut by 0 bases and J by 4 bases, with 11 bases left in between. The germline gives CDR1 MGHRA, CDR2 YSYEKL.

This clonotype has only a few counts. The chain has TRBV11-3 and TRBJ2-5; D gene uncertain. Trimming removed 1 base at V and 5 bases at J, with 8 bases between. Germline V gene data show CDR1 as SGHNT and CDR2 as YENEEA. This CDR3 spans 13 amino acids. The CDR3 DNA follows: TGTGCCAGCAGCTTAGTGGCGTTGGAGACCCAGTACTTC. Protein sequence: CASSLVALETQYF.